This T cell receptor beta chain comes out of a study of T cell clones after liver transplantation. Across the whole study: TCRbeta sequencing after a pre-transplant mixed lymphocyte reaction identified graft-donor-reactive clones, later tracked in post-transplant blood. Three of the eight recipients were HCV-positive; the rest had non-autoimmune, non-viral transplant indications.

Study-level results: Graft donor-reactive T cells may have migrated into the graft rather than being deleted.

Method: immunoSEQ multiplex PCR; TCRdb's copy keeps in-frame clones and lacks some. The profile shows more than 10,000 clones, just under 75% of them singletons. CDR1 and CDR2 from the germline V gene are LGHNA and YSLEER. Trimming removed 0 bases from V and 10 bases from J; junction bases left unmatched: 7. CDR3 size: 17 residues. This clone is medium-sized (0.01 to 0.1%) by share. No antigen is known for it. Sequenced material: CD8+ T cells from blood, taken at the 22-month timepoint. The TCR originated in a human patient who received a liver transplant. Some T cells may be provided by the graft donor. This chain links TRBV4-3 with TRBJ2-2, with 14 bases matching TRBD2. In DNA, the CDR3 is TGCGCCAGCAGCCAAGATTGGACTAGCGGGGGGTTGGCGGAGCTGTTTTTT. It translates to CASSQDWTSGGLAELFF.